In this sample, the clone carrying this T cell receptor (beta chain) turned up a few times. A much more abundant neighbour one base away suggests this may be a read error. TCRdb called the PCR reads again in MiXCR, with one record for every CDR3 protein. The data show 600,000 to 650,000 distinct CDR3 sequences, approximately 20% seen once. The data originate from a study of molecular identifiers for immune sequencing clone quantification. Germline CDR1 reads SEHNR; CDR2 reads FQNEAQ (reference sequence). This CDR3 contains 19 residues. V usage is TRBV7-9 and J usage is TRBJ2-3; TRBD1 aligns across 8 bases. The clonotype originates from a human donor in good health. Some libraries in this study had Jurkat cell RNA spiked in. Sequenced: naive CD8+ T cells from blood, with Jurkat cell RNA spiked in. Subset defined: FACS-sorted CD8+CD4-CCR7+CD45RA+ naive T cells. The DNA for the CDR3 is TGTGCCAGCACCGACGGACAGGGCCTTTTACACATTAGCACAGATGCGCAGTATTTT. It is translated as CASTDGQGLLHISTDAQYF. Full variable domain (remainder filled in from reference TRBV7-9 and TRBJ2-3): DTGVSQNPRHKITKRGQNVTFRCDPISEHNRLYWYRQTLGQGPEFLTYFQNEAQLEKSRLLSDRFSAERPKGSFSTLEIQRTEQGDSAMYLCASTDGQGLLHISTDAQYFGPGTRLTVL.